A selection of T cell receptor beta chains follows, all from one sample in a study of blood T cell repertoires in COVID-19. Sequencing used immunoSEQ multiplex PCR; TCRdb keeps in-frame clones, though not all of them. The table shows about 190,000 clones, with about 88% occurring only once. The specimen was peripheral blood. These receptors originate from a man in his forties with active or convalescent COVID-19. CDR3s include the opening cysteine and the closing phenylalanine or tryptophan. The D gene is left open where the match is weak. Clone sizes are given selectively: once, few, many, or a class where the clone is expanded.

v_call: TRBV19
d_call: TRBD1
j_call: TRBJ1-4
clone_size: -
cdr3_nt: TGTGCCAGTCGAACAGGGGGTATATCTAATGAAAAACTGTTTTTT
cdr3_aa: CASRTGGISNEKLFF

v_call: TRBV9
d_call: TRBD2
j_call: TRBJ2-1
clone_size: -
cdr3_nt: TGTGCCAGCACCTTTAGTCTAGCGGCCTCCTACAATGAGCAGTTCTTC
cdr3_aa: CASTFSLAASYNEQFF

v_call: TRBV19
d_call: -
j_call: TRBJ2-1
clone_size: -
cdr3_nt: TGTGCCAGTAGTATCCTACAGTCTGAGCAGTTCTTC
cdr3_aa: CASSILQSEQFF

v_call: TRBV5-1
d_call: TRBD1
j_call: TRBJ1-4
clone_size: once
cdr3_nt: TGCGCCAGCAGCGCGACAGGGGATAGTGAAAAACTGTTTTTT
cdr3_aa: CASSATGDSEKLFF

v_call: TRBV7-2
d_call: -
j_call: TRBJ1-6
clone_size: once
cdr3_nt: TGTGCCAGCAGCTTAAATCGAGCCCAAAATTCACCCCTCCACTTT
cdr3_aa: CASSLNRAQNSPLHF

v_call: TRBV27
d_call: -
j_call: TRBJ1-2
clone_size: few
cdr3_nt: TGTGCCAGCAGTTTGACAAGTAACTATGGCTACACCTTC
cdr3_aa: CASSLTSNYGYTF

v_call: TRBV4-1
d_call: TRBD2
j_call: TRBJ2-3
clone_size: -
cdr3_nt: TGCGCCAGCAGCCAGGAACTAGCGAAGCCTAGCACAGATACGCAGTATTTT
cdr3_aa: CASSQELAKPSTDTQYF

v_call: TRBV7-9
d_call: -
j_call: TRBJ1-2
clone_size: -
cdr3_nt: TGTGCCAGCAGCCCGCTAACAGGGTTGGACTATGGCTACACCTTC
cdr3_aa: CASSPLTGLDYGYTF

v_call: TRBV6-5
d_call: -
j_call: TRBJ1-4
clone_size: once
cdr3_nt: TGTGCCAGCAGTTACGGGTTGGACACTTATGAAAAACTGTTTTTT
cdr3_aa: CASSYGLDTYEKLFF

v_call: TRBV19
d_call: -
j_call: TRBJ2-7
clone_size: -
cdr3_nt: TGTGCCAGTAGTACCACGGGACAGCGGGACGAGCAGTACTTC
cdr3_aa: CASSTTGQRDEQYF

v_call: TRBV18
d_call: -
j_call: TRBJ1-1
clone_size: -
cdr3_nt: TGTGCCAGCTCACCACAGGGGGATCGCACTGAAGCTTTCTTT
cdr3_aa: CASSPQGDRTEAFF

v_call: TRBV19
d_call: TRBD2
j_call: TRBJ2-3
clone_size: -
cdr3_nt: TGTGCCAGTCAGCGGGAGGGACGCACAGATACGCAGTATTTT
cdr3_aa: CASQREGRTDTQYF

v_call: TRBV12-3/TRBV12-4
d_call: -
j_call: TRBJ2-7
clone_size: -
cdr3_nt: TGTGCCAGCAGGGGCATATACTACGAGCAGTACTTC
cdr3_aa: CASRGIYYEQYF

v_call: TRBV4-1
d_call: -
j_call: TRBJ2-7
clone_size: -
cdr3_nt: TGCGCCAGCAGCCAAGACCTCCGGGTTTTCTCCTACGAGCAGTACTTC
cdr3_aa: CASSQDLRVFSYEQYF

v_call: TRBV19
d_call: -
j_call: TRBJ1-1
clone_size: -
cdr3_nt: TGTGCCAGTACAGCAGGATACTACACTGAAGCTTTCTTT
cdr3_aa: CASTAGYYTEAFF

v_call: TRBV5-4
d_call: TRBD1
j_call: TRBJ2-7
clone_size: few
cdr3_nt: TGTGCCAGCAGCATGGGACAGGGCTCCTACGAGCAGTACTTC
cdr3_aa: CASSMGQGSYEQYF

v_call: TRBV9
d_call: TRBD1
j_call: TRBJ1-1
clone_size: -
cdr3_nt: TGTGCCAGCACATTCGGACAGGTTAACACTGAAGCTTTCTTT
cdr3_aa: CASTFGQVNTEAFF

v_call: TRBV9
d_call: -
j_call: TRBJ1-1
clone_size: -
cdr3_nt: TGTGCCAGCAGCGTAGGGGGGAGGGACACGGATGAAGCTTTCTTT
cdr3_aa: CASSVGGRDTDEAFF

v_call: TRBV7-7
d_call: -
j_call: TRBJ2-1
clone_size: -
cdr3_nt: TGTGCCAGCAGCTTAGCACTAGCCAACTACAATGAGCAGTTCTTC
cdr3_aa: CASSLALANYNEQFF

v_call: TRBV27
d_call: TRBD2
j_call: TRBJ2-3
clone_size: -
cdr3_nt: TGTGCCAGCAGAGACCTAGGGGCGGGAGTGATGGATACGCAGTATTTT
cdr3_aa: CASRDLGAGVMDTQYF

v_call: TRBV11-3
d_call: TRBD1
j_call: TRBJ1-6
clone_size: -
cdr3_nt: TGTGCCAGCAGCCTTACACTTCGACAGGGTGATATTTCACCCCTCCACTTT
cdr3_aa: CASSLTLRQGDISPLHF

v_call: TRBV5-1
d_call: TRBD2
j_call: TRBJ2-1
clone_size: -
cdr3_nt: TGCGCCAGCAGCTCACCGGGACTAGAATACAATGAGCAGTTCTTC
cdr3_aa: CASSSPGLEYNEQFF

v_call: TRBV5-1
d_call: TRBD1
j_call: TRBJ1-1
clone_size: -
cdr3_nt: TGCGCCAGCAGCTCAAGGACAGGGGACCCTTTCTCGGAAGCTTTCTTT
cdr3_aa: CASSSRTGDPFSEAFF

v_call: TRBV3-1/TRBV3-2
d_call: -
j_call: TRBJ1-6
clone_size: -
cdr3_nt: TGTGCCAGCAGCCAACCCAGATGGAATTCACCCCTCCACTTT
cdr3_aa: CASSQPRWNSPLHF

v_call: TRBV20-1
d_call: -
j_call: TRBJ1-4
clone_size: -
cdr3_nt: TGCAGTGCTAGAATATATGAAAAACTGTTTTTT
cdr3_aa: CSARIYEKLFF

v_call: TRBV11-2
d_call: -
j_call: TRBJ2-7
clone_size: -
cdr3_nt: TGTGCCAGCAGCACCCAGGCGTCCTCCTACGAGCAGTACTTC
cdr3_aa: CASSTQASSYEQYF

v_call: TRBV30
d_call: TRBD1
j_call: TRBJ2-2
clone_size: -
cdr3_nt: TGTGCCTGGAGTGGACAGGGGGCCGGGGAGCTGTTTTTT
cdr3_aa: CAWSGQGAGELFF

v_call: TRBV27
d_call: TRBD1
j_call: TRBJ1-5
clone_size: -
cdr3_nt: TGTGCCAGCAGTTTAACGGGGAGACAGGGGGGCCCGAGCAATCAGCCCCAGCATTTT
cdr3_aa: CASSLTGRQGGPSNQPQHF

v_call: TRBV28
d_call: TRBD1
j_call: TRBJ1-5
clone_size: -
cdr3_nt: TGTGCCAGCAGTTCCCCTGACAGGGGAGCGCAGCCCCAGCATTTT
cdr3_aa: CASSSPDRGAQPQHF

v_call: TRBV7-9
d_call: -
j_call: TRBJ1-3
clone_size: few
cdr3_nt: TGTGCCAGCAGCCAAGAAACTTCTGGAAACACCATATATTTT
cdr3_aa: CASSQETSGNTIYF